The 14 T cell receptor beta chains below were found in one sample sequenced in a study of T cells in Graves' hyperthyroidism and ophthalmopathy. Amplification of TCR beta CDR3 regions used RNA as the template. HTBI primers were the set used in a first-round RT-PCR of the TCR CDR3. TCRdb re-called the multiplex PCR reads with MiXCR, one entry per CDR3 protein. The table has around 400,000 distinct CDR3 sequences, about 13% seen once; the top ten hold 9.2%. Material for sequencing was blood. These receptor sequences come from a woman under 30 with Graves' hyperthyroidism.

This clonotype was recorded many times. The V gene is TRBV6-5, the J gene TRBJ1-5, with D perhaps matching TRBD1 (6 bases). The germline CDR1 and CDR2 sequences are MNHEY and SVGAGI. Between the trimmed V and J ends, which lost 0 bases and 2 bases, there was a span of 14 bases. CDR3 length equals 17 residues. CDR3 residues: CASSYSFPGAGNQPQHF. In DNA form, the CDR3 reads TGTGCCAGCAGTTACTCGTTCCCAGGGGCAGGCAATCAGCCCCAGCATTTT.

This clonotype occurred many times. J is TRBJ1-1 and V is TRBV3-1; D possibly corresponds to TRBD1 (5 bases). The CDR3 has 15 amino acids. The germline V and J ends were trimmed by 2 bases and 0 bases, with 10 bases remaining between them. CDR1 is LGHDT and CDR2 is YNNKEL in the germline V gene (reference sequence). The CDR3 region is CASSQPTDMNTEAFF. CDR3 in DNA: TGTGCCAGCAGCCAACCGACAGATATGAACACTGAAGCTTTCTTT.

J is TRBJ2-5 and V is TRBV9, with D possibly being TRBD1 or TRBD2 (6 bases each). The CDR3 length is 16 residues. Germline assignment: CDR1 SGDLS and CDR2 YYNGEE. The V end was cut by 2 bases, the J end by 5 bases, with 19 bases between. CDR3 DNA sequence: TGTGCCAGCAGCGTGCGGGGCCCCTCTACAGGGGAGACCCAGTACTTC. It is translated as CASSVRGPSTGETQYF.

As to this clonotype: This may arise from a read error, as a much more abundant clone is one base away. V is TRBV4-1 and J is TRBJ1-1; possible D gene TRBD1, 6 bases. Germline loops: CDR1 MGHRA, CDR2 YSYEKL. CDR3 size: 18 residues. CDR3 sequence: CASSQEGGGALMNTEALF. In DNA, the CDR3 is TGCGCCAGCAGCCAAGAGGGGGGCGGGGCGCTCATGAACACTGAAGCTCTCTTT.

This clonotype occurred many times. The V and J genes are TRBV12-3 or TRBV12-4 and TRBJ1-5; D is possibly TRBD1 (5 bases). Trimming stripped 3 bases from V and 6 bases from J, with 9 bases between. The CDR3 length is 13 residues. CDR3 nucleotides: TGTGCCAGCAGTTTTAAGGGGCCTCAGCCCCAGCATTTT. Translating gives CASSFKGPQPQHF.

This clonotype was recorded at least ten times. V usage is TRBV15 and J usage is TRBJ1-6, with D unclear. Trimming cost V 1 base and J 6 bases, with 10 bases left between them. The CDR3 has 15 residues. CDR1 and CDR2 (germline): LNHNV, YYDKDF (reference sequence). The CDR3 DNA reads TGTGCCACCAGCAGAGGGACCGACCGTAATTCACCCCTCCACTTT. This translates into CATSRGTDRNSPLHF. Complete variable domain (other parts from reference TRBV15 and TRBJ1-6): DAMVIQNPRYQVTQFGKPVTLSCSQTLNHNVMYWYQQKSSQAPKLLFHYYDKDFNNEADTPDNFQSRRPNTSFCFLDIRSPGLGDTAMYLCATSRGTDRNSPLHFGNGTRLTVT.

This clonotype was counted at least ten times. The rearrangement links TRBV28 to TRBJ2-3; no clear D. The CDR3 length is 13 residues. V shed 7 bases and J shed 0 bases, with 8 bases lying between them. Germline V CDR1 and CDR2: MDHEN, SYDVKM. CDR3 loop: CASTLFSTDTQYF. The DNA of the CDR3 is TGTGCCAGCACCCTTTTTAGCACAGATACGCAGTATTTT.

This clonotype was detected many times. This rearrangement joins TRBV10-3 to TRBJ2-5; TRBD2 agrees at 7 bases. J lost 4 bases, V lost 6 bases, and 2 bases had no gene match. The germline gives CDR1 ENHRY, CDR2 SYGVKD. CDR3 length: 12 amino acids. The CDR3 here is CAIRERGETQYF. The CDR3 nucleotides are TGTGCCATCAGGGAGCGGGGAGAGACCCAGTACTTC.

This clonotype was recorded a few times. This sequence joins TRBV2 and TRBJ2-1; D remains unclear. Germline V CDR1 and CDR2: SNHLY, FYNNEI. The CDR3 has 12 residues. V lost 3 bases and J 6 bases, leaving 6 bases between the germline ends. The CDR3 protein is CASSDVLNEQFF. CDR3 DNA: TGTGCCAGCAGTGACGTACTCAATGAGCAGTTCTTC. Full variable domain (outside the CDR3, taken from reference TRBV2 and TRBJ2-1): EPEVTQTPSHQVTQMGQEVILRCVPISNHLYFYWYRQILGQKVEFLVSFYNNEISEKSEIFDDQFSVERPDGSNFTLKIRSTKLEDSAMYFCASSDVLNEQFFGPGTRLTVL.

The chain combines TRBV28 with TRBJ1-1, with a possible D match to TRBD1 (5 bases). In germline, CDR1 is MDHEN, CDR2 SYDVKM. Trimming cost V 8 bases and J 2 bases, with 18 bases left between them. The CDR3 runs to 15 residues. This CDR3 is CASGGRSLLNTEAFF. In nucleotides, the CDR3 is TGTGCCAGCGGGGGTAGGTCACTACTTAACACTGAAGCTTTCTTT.

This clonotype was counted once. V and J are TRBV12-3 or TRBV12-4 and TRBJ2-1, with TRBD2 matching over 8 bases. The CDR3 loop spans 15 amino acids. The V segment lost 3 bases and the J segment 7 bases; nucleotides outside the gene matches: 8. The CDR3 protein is CASSFPGGAWNEQFF. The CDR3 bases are TGTGCCAGCAGTTTTCCCGGGGGGGCTTGGAATGAGCAGTTCTTC.

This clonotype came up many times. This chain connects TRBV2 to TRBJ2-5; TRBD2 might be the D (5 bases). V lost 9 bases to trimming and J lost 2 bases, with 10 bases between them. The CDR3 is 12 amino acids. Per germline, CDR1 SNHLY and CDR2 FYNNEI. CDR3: CASQRDQETQYF. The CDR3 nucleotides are TGTGCCAGTCAACGGGATCAAGAGACCCAGTACTTC.

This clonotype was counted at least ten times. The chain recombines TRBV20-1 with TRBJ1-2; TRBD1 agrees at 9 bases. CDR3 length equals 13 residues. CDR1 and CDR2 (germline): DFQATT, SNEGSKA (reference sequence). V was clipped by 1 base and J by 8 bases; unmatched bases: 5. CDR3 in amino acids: CSARAGTGYGYTF. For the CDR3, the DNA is TGCAGTGCTAGAGCAGGGACAGGGTACGGCTACACCTTC.

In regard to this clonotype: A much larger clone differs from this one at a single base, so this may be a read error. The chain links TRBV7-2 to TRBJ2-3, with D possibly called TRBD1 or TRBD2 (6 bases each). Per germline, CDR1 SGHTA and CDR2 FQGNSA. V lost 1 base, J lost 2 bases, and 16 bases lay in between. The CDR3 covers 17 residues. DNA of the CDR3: TGTGCCAGCAGCTTAGATATCGGGGGCTGGATCACAGATACGCAGTATTTT. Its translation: CASSLDIGGWITDTQYF.